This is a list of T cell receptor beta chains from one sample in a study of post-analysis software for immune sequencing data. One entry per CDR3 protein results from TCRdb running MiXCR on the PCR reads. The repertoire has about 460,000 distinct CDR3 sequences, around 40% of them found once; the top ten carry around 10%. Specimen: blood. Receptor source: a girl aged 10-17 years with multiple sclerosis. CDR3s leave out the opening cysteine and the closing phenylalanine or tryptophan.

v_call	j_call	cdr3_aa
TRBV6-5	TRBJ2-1	ASHRGADNEQF
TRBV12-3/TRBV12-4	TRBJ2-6	ASTLVGAGANVLT
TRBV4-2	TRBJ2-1	ASSQDRGMNHEQF
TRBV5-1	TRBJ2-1	ASSLRAASSSYNEQF
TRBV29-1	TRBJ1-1	SVERNKNTEAF
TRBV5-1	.	ASSTLAGVYYEQY
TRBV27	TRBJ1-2	ASSLMGDYGYT
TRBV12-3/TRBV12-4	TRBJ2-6	ASARGGANVLT
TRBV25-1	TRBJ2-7	ASSETPGLETYEQY
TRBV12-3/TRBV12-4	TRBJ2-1	ASTTDLLEQF
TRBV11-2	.	ASSFHRETQY
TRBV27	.	TSTTGSSSYEQY
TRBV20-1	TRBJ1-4	SARPSLNEKLF
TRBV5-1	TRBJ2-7	ASSLARDRAYEQY
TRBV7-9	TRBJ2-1	ASSSAGTSGRLGNEQF
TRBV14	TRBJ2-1	ASSQVFGRIYNEQF
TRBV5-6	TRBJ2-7	ASSWGTGGLNEQY
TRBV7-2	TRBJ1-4	ASRATGTANEKLF
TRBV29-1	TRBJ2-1	SVPHRGGNEQF
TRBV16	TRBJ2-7	ASSHGSYEQY
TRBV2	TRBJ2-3	AGILTRTDTQY
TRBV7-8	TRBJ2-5	ASSLGYGGKTQY
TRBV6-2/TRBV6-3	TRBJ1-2	ASSDPLTVRAIYGYT
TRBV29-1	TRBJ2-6	SVLKTGSLSGANVLT
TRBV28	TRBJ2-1	ASRAGGNEQF
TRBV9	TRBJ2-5	ASSVAVRETDETQY
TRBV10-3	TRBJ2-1	AISEGIAGTYNEQF
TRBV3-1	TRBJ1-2	ASSQDSAQGLGYGYT
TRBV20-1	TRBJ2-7	SAKGELDYEQY
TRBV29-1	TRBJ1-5	SVEGVRVHIKGRGFSQPQH
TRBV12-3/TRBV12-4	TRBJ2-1	ASSLDRGGWNEQF
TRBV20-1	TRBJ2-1	SARSGGVTGYNEQF
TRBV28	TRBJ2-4	ASSLWEFGKNIQY
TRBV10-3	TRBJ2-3	AISRAGGTSTDTQY
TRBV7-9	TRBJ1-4	ASSGLEGPNEKLF
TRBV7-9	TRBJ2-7	ASSLEWALGEQY
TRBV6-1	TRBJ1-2	ASSTGFDGYT
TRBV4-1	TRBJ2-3	ASSQLTGGDADTQY
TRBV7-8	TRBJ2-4	ASSLYKNIQY
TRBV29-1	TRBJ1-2	SVLTGDNYGYT
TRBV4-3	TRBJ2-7	ASSPTRMGSPYEQY
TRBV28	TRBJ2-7	ATRRGGTYEQY
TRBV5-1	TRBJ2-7	ASKTSGTNSYEQY
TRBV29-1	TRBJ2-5	SVSLWDGTQY
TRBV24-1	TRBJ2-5	ATSVRGRAGETQY
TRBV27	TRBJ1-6	ASSSLINPGFPNSPLH
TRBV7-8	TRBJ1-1	ASSLIGSTEAF
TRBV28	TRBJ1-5	ASSWGMHNQPQH
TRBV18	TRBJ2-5	ASSRQPTETQY
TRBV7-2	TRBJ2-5	ASSFAGFNEQY
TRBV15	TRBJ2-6	ATSRVGGTGANVLT
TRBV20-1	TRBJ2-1	SAREAGTRVNEQF
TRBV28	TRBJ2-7	ASLPGTPVYEQY